This entry concerns a single T cell receptor beta chain. The entry originates in a study of cytomegalovirus exposure and HLA in healthy donors. Trimming removed 1 base at V and 0 bases at J, with 11 bases between. Germline V gene sequence: CDR1 SGHRS, CDR2 YFSETQ. CDR3 length equals 15 residues. The PCR contained 60 Vbeta and 13 Jbeta primers. Sequencing was performed with immunoSEQ multiplex PCR; in TCRdb, only in-frame clones are kept and a portion is missing. The data hold about 130,000 clones, with roughly 80% observed a single time. It was healthy bone marrow donors who served as donors. This receptor was obtained from a man between 18 and 35 years old in good health and CMV-seropositive. Sequenced sample: PBMCs. The chain is built from TRBV5-1 and TRBJ2-7; a weak D match, TRBD2 (6 bases). CDR3 bases: TGCGCCAGCAGCTTGAGCAACGGGGGCTCCTACGAGCAGTACTTC. The encoded protein is CASSLSNGGSYEQYF. The entire variable domain, with the rest obtained from reference TRBV5-1 and TRBJ2-7, is as follows: KAGVTQTPRYLIKTRGQQVTLSCSPISGHRSVSWYQQTPGQGLQFLFEYFSETQRNKGNFPGRFSGRQFSNSRSEMNVSTLELGDSALYLCASSLSNGGSYEQYFGPGTRLTVT.